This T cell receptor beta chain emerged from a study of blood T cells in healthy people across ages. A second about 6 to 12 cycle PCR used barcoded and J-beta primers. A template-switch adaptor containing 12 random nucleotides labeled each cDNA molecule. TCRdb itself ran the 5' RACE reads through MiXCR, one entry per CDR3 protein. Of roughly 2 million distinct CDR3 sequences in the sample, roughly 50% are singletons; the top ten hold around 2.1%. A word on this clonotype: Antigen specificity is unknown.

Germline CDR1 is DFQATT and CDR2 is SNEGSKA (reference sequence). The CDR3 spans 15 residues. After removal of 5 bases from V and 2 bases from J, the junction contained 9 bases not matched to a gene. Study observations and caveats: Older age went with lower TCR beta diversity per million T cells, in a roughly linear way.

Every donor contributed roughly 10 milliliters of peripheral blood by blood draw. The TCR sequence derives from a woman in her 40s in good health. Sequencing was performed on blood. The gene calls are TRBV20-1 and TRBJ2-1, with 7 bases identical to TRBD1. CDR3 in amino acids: CSAAAGGITYNEQFF. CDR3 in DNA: TGCAGTGCTGCGGCAGGGGGAATAACCTACAATGAGCAGTTCTTC.